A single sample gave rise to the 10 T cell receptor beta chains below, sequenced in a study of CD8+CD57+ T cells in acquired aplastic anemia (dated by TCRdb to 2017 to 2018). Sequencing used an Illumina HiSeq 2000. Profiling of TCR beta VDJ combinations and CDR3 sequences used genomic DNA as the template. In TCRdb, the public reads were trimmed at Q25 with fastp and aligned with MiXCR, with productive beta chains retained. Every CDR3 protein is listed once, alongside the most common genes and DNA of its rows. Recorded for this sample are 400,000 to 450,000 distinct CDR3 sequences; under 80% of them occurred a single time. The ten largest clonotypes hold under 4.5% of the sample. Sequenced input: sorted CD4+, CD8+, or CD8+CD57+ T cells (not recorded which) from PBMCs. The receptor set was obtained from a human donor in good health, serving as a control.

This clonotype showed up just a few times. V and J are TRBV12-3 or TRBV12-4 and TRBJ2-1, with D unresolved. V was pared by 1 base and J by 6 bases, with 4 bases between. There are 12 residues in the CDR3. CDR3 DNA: TGTGCCAGCAGTTTAGGCCTCAATGAGCAGTTCTTC. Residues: CASSLGLNEQFF.

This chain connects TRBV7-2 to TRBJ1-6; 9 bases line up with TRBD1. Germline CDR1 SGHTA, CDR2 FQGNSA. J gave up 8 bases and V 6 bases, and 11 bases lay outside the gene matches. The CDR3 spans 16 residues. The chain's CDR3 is CASRYPGQGGHSPLHF. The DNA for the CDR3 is TGTGCCAGCAGGTATCCGGGACAGGGAGGACATTCACCCCTCCACTTT.

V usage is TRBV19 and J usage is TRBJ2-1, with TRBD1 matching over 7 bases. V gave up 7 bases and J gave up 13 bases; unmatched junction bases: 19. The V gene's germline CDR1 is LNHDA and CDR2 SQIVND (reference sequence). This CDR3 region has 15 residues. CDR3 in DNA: TGTGCCAGTATGTCACTTACAGGGGAAGAAAATGCCCAGTTCTTC. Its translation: CASMSLTGEENAQFF.

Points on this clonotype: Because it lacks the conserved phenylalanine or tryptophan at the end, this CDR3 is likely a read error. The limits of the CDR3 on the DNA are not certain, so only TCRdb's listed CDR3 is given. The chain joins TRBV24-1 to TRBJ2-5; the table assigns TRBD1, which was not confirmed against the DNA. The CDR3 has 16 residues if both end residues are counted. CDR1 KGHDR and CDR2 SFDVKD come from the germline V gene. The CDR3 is CATSERTGGVSDTHYS.

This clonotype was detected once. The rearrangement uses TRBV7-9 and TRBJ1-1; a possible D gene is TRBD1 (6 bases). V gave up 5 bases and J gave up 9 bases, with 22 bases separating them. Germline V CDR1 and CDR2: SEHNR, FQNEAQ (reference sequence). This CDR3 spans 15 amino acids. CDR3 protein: CASSPRQAFRAKAFF. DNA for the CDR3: TGTGCCAGCAGCCCCAGACAGGCCTTTCGCGCCAAAGCTTTCTTT.

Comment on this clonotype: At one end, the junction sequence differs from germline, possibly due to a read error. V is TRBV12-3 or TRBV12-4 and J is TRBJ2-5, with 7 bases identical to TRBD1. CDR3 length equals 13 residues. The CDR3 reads CASKFNRGETQYF. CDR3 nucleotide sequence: TGCGCCAGCAAATTTAACAGGGGTGAGACCCAGTACTTC.

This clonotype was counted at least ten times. The CDR3 sequence is CASSYPTSGYTF. CDR3 nucleotides: TGTGCCAGCAGTTATCCGACGTCTGGCTACACCTTC. The chain uses TRBV6-5 and TRBJ1-2; D is ambiguous. V lost 3 bases, J lost 7 bases, and 9 bases lay in between. The CDR3 is 12 amino acids. The germline V gene has CDR1 MNHEY and CDR2 SVGAGI.

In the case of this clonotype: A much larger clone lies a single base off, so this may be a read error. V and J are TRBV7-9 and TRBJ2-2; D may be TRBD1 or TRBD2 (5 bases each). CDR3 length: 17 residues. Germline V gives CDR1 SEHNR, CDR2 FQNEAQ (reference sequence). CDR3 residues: CASSLVLVGTTSGELFF. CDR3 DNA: TGTGCCAGCAGTTTAGTCCTTGTTGGGACCACCAGCGGGGAGCTGTTTTTT.

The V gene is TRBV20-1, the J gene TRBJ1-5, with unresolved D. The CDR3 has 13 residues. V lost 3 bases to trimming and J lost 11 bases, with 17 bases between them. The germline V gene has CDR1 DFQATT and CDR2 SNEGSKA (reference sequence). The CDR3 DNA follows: TGCAGTGCTAGGGTTGGTAGGAGCACTGCCCAGCATTTT. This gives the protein CSARVGRSTAQHF.

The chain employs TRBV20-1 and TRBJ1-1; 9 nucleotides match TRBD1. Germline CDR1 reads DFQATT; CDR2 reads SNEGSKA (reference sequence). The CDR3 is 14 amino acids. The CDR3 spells CSVEPRDRETEAFF. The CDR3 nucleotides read TGCAGCGTTGAGCCTCGGGACAGGGAGACTGAAGCTTTCTTT.